Described below is a single TCR beta chain sequence and its context. The CDR3 spans 16 residues. Germline CDR1 is LNHNV and CDR2 is YYDKDF (reference sequence). J was trimmed by 4 bases and V by 2 bases; bases with no gene match: 5. The sample originates from a study of CD4 T cell repertoires in COVID-19. Assay: immunoSEQ multiplex PCR; the TCRdb copy retains only in-frame clones and omits some. The sample has about 75,000 clones, about four fifths seen once. The sequence was obtained from a human donor who had COVID-19. The gene calls are TRBV15 and TRBJ2-1; 10 bases agree with TRBD2. Sequences were derived from CD4+ T cells from peripheral blood, sampled after recovery from COVID-19. Here the CDR3 reads CATSRPRTSGYNEQFF. CDR3 nucleotides: TGTGCCACCAGCAGACCCCGGACTAGCGGTTACAATGAGCAGTTCTTC.